This T cell receptor (beta chain) was captured in a study of chemoradiotherapy in HPV16-positive cancers. Some clones are missing from TCRdb's copy, which holds only in-frame ones; the method was immunoSEQ multiplex PCR. The sample includes about 17,000 clones, around nine tenths of them seen just once. CDR3 size: 14 residues. Germline V CDR1 and CDR2: MNHNS, SASEGT. The V end was cut by 1 base, the J end by 5 bases, with 9 bases between. The origin of this receptor is a human donor with HPV-associated anogenital cancer. The chain combines TRBV6-1 with TRBJ1-5; D call uncertain. The sequencing here drew on blood, taken from a patient who underwent chemoradiotherapy. DNA of the CDR3: TGTGCCAGCAGTGAAGGACCGCGGGATCAGCCCCAGCATTTT. Protein sequence: CASSEGPRDQPQHF.